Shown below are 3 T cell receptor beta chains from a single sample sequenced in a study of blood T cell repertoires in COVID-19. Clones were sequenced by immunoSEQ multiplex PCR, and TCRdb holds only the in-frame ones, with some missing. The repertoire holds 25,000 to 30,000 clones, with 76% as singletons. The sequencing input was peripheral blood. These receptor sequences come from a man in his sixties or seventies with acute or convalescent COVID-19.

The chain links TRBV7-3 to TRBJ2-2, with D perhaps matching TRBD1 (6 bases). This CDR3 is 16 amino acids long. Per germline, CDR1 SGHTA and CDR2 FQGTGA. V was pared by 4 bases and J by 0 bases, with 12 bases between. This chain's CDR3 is CASSSYKGANTGELFF. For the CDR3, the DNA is TGTGCCAGCAGCTCGTACAAGGGGGCGAACACCGGGGAGCTGTTTTTT.

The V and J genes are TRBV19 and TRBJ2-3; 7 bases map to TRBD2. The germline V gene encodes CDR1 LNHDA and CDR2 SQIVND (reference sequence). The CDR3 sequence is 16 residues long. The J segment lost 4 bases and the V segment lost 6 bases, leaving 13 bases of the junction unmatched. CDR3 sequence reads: CASSSLAGVMADTQYF. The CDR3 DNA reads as TGTGCCAGTAGCTCTCTCGCGGGAGTTATGGCAGATACGCAGTATTTT.

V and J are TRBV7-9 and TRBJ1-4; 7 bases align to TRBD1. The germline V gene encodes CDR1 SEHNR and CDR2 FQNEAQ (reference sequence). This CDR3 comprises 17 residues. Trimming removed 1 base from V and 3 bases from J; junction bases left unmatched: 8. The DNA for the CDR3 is TGTGCCAGCAGCTTAGGGATGACCGGGACAGCTAATGAAAAACTGTTTTTT. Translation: CASSLGMTGTANEKLFF.